This is a list of T cell receptor beta chains from one sample in a study of CD8 T cells in Susac syndrome. TCRdb used MiXCR to reprocess the immunoSEQ multiplex PCR reads, holding one entry per CDR3 protein. The sample has 150,000 to 200,000 distinct CDR3 sequences, just under 95% seen once. Sequenced sample: CD4+ T cells from PBMCs. These receptors originate from a human donor in good health. Both conserved end residues are part of each CDR3. The D gene is left open where the match is weak. Only part of the rows carry a size: once, few, many, or a class if the clone is expanded.

j_gene: TRBJ1-2
abundance: NA
v_gene: TRBV28
d_gene: NA
CDR3nt: TGTGCCAGCAGCTCAATCCCTAACTATGGCTACACCTTC
CDR3aa: CASSSIPNYGYTF

j_gene: TRBJ1-1
abundance: NA
v_gene: TRBV18
d_gene: NA
CDR3nt: TGTGCCAGCTCAGAGGACAGCGGTATTTCTGAAGCTTTCTTT
CDR3aa: CASSEDSGISEAFF

j_gene: TRBJ1-2
abundance: NA
v_gene: TRBV6-5
d_gene: NA
CDR3nt: TGTGCCAGCAGCCGCTTAGGATCTGGCTACACCTTC
CDR3aa: CASSRLGSGYTF

j_gene: TRBJ2-1
abundance: NA
v_gene: TRBV9
d_gene: NA
CDR3nt: TGTGCCAGCAGCGTAGCGACGCTCCCCCCCTACAATGAGCAGTTCTTC
CDR3aa: CASSVATLPPYNEQFF

j_gene: TRBJ2-7
abundance: NA
v_gene: TRBV6-5
d_gene: NA
CDR3nt: TGTGCCAGCAGTCCGACGGCAGTAGACGAGCAGTACTTC
CDR3aa: CASSPTAVDEQYF

j_gene: TRBJ1-5
abundance: NA
v_gene: TRBV20-1
d_gene: NA
CDR3nt: TGCAGTGCTACGGCGTGGGGGGATCAGCCCCAGCATTTT
CDR3aa: CSATAWGDQPQHF

j_gene: TRBJ1-2
abundance: NA
v_gene: TRBV3-1
d_gene: TRBD1
CDR3nt: TGTGCCAGCAGCCAAGGGGGACAGGCTGCCTATGGCTACACCTTC
CDR3aa: CASSQGGQAAYGYTF

j_gene: TRBJ2-1
abundance: NA
v_gene: TRBV9
d_gene: TRBD2
CDR3nt: TGTGCCAGCAGCGCCCCCCCGGGACTAGAGCTGGGCAGCTCCTACAATGAGCAGTTCTTC
CDR3aa: CASSAPPGLELGSSYNEQFF

j_gene: TRBJ1-2
abundance: once
v_gene: TRBV29-1
d_gene: NA
CDR3nt: TGCAGCGCCGGGACATCTAACTATGGCTACACCTTC
CDR3aa: CSAGTSNYGYTF

j_gene: TRBJ2-5
abundance: NA
v_gene: TRBV6-6
d_gene: NA
CDR3nt: TGTGCCAGCTCAGGAGCTGAAGAGACCCAGTACTTC
CDR3aa: CASSGAEETQYF

j_gene: TRBJ2-3
abundance: NA
v_gene: TRBV5-1
d_gene: TRBD1
CDR3nt: TGCGCCAGCAGCTTACGGGGACAGGGCACAGATACGCAGTATTTT
CDR3aa: CASSLRGQGTDTQYF